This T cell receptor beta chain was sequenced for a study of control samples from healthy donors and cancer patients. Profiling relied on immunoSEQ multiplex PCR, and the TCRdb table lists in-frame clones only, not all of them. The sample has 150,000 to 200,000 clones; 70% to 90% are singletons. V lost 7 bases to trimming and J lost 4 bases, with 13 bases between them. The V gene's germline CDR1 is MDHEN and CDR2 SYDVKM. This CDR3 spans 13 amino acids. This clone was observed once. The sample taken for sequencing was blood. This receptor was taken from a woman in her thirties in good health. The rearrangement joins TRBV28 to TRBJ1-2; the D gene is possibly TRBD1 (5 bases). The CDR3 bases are TGTGCCAGCACCCCAGCCGGGGCCTATGGCTACACCTTC. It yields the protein CASTPAGAYGYTF.